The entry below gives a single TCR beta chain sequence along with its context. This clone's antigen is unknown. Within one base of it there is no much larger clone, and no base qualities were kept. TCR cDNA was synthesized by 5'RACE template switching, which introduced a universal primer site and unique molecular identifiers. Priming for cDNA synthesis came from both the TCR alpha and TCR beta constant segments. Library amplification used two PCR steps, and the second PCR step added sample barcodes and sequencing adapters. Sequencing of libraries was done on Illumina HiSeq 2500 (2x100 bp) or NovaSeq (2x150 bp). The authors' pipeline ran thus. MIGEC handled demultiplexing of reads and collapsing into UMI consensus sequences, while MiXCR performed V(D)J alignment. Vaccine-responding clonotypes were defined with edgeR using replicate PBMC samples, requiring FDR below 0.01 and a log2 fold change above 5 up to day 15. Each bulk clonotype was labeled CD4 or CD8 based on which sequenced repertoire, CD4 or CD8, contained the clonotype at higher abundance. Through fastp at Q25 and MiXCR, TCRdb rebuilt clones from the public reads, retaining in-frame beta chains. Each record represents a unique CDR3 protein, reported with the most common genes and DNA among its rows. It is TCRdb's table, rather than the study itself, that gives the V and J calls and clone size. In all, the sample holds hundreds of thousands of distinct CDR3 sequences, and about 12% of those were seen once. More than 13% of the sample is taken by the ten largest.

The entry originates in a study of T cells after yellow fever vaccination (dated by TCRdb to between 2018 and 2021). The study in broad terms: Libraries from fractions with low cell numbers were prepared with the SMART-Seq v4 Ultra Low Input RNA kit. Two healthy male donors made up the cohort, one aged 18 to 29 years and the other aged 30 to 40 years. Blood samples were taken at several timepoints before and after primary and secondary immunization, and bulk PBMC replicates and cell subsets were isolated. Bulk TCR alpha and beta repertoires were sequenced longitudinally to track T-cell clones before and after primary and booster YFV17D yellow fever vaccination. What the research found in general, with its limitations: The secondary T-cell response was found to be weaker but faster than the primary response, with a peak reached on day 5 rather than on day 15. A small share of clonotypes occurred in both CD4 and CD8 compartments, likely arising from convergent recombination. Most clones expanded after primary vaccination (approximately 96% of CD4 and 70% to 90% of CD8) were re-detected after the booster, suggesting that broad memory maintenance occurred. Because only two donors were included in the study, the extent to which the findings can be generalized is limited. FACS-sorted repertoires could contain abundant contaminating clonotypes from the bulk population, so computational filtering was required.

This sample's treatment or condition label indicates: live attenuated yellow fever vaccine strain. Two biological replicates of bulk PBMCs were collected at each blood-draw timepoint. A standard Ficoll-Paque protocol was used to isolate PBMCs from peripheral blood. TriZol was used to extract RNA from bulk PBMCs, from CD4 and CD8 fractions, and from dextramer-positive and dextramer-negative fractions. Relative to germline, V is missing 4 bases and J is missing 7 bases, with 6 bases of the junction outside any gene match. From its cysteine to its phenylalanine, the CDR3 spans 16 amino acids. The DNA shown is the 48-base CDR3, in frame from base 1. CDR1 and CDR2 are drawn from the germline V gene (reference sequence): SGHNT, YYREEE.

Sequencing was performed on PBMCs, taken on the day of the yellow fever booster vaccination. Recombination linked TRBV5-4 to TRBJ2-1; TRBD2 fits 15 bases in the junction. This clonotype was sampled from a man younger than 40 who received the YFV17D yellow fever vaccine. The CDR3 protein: CASSPGTSGGKNEQFF. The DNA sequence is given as TGTGCCAGCAGCCCGGGGACTAGCGGGGGGAAAAATGAGCAGTTCTTC.